This TCR beta chain was profiled in a study of T cells in Graves' hyperthyroidism and ophthalmopathy. General observations from the study: The model anticipated ophthalmopathy a median about 7 months pre-onset.

Patients aged 18 to 65 had newly diagnosed hyperthyroidism lasting under 2 months. Isolation of PBMCs was performed on 8.5 to 10 ml fresh peripheral blood. At least ten counts were recorded for this clonotype. The antigen is unknown. RNA transcripts were the template for amplifying TCR beta CDR3 regions. HTBI primers were the set used in a first-round RT-PCR of the TCR CDR3. One entry per CDR3 protein, called by TCRdb with MiXCR from the multiplex PCR reads. The repertoire holds 350,000 to 400,000 distinct CDR3 sequences, with about 15% as singletons. V was pared by 4 bases and J by 6 bases, with 11 bases between. Germline V gene lookup returns CDR1 SNHLY and CDR2 FYNNEI. The CDR3 extends over 13 amino acids.

The sample comprised blood. V gene TRBV2 combines with J gene TRBJ2-3; TRBD2 is a possible D gene (6 bases). This TCR was recovered from a woman younger than 45 with Graves' hyperthyroidism. CDR3 residues: CASSVGEADTQYF. For the CDR3, the DNA is TGTGCCAGCAGTGTTGGGGAGGCGGATACGCAGTATTTT.